These 3 T cell receptor beta chains originate from one sample sequenced in a study of CD8 T cells in ankylosing spondylitis (dated by TCRdb to about 2017). Preparation of the library involved 5' RACE. Sequencing was performed on an Illumina HiSeq 2500. The public reads were run again by TCRdb, first through fastp at Q25 and then through MiXCR, and only productive beta chains were kept. Entries are consolidated by CDR3 protein sequence, retaining the most common genes and DNA. This sample gives about 280,000 distinct CDR3 sequences in total; around 18% of them show up just once. The ten top clones hold 7.5% to 9.5% of the sample. The sequencing sample was made of blood, either unsorted or a sorted T cell fraction (not recorded which). Receptor source: a male donor with ankylosing spondylitis or in good health (not recorded which).

The chain recombines TRBV7-8 with TRBJ2-1, with 7 positions matching TRBD2. The CDR3 has 18 amino acids. Germline assignment: CDR1 SGHVS and CDR2 FQNEAQ. V lost 4 bases to trimming and J lost 5 bases; unmatched junction nucleotides: 17. CDR3: CASSSASVLAAPNNEQFF. The CDR3 DNA is TGTGCCAGCAGCTCCGCCTCCGTTCTAGCGGCCCCTAACAATGAGCAGTTCTTC.

This clonotype occurred many times. This chain connects TRBV5-1 to TRBJ2-4; the match to TRBD2 covers 7 bases. CDR3 length equals 14 residues. The trim removed 0 bases at V and 4 bases at J, leaving 1 base unmatched. Germline CDR1 and CDR2: SGHRS and YFSETQ. The chain's CDR3 is CASSLAGGKNIQYF. CDR3 nucleotides: TGCGCCAGCAGCTTGGCCGGGGGGAAAAACATTCAGTACTTC.

This clonotype was recorded at least ten times. CDR3 protein: CASSKTSSPTYEQYV. In DNA form, the CDR3 reads TGCGCCAGCAGCAAGACTAGTTCCCCTACCTACGAGCAGTACGTC. This sequence joins TRBV4-1 and TRBJ2-7, with D maybe TRBD2 (6 bases). Germline-derived CDR1 and CDR2 are MGHRA and YSYEKL. Trimming pared 5 bases from V and 2 bases from J, leaving 16 bases between. The CDR3 is made up of 15 amino acids.